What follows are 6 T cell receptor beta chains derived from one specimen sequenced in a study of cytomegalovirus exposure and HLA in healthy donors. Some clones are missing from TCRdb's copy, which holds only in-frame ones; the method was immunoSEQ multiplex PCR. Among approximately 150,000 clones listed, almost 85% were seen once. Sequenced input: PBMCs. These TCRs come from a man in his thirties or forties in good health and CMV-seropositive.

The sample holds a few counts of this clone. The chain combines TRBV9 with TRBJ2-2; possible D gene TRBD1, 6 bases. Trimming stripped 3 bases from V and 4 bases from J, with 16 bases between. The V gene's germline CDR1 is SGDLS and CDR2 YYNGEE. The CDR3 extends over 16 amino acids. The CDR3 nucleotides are TGTGCCAGCAGCGCTCAAACAGGGATCCGCACCGGGGAGCTGTTTTTT. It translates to CASSAQTGIRTGELFF.

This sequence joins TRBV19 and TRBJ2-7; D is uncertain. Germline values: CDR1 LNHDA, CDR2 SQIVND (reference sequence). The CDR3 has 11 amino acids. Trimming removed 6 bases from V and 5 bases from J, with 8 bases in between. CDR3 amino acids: CASSFQDEQYF. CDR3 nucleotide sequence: TGTGCCAGTAGCTTCCAGGACGAGCAGTACTTC. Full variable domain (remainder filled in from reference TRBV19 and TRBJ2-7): DGGITQSPKYLFRKEGQNVTLSCEQNLNHDAMYWYRQDPGQGLRLIYYSQIVNDFQKGDIAEGYSVSREKKESFPLTVTSAQKNPTAFYLCASSFQDEQYFGPGTRLTVT.

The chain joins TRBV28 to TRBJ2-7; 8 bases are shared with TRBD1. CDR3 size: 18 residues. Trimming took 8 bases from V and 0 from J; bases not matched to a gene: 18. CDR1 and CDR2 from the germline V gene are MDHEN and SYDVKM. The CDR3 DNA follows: TGTGCCAGCTCCGGGGCCTCACCGGACAGGGTTAGCTCCTACGAGCAGTACTTC. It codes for CASSGASPDRVSSYEQYF.

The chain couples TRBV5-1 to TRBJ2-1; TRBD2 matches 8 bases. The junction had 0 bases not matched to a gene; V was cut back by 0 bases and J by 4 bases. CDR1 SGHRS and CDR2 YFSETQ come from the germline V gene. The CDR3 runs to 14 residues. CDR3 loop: CASSLGLAYNEQFF. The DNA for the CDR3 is TGCGCCAGCAGCTTGGGACTAGCGTACAATGAGCAGTTCTTC. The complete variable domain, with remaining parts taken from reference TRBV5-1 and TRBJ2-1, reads KAGVTQTPRYLIKTRGQQVTLSCSPISGHRSVSWYQQTPGQGLQFLFEYFSETQRNKGNFPGRFSGRQFSNSRSEMNVSTLELGDSALYLCASSLGLAYNEQFFGPGTRLTVL.

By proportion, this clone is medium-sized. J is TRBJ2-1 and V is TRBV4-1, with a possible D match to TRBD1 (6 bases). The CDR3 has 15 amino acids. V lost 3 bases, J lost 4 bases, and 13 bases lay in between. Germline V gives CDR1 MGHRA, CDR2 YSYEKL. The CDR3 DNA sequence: TGCGCCAGCAGCCAGGAGAATACAGGGTACAATGAGCAGTTCTTC. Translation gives CASSQENTGYNEQFF.

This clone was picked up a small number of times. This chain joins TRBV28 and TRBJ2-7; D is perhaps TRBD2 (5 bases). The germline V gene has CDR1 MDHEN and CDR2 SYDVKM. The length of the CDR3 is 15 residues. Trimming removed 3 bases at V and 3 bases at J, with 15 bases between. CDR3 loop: CASSFEGKHYYEQYF. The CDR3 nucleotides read TGTGCCAGCAGTTTCGAGGGTAAGCATTACTACGAGCAGTACTTC.